Listed below are T cell receptor beta chains from one sample, sequenced in a study of long-term antiretroviral therapy in people with HIV. Assay used: immunoSEQ multiplex PCR; TCRdb lists only in-frame clones, some missing. The table lists 26,000 or so clones, around 89% of them singletons. The sample here was unsorted PBMCs, taken 0.5 years after starting antiretroviral therapy. The receptors were sampled from a young woman with HIV. Each CDR3 is given with its conserved first and last residue. The D gene is left open where the match is weak. Not every row has a clone size; where given, it reads once, few, many or a size class.

len	v_gene	d_gene	abundance	j_gene	CDR3aa	CDR3nt
14	TRBV19	-	-	TRBJ2-1	CASVDPGLKNEQFF	TGTGCCAGTGTCGACCCGGGACTTAAAAATGAGCAGTTCTTC
15	TRBV4-2	-	-	TRBJ2-3	CASSQERRSTDTQYF	TGTGCCAGCAGCCAAGAGAGACGGAGCACAGATACGCAGTATTTT
13	TRBV6-1	-	-	TRBJ2-7	CASSEARTYEQYF	TGTGCCAGCAGTGAAGCTCGCACATACGAGCAGTACTTC
14	TRBV6-5	-	-	TRBJ2-3	CASSFETAPDTQYF	TGTGCCAGCAGCTTCGAGACAGCCCCAGATACGCAGTATTTT
16	TRBV4-1	-	-	TRBJ2-7	CASSQDSAGLTYEQYF	TGCGCCAGCAGCCAAGATTCGGCAGGGTTGACCTACGAGCAGTACTTC
18	TRBV7-2	TRBD2	-	TRBJ2-7	CASSQGTGLAGEAYEQYF	TGTGCCAGCAGCCAAGGTACGGGACTAGCGGGTGAGGCCTACGAGCAGTACTTC
15	TRBV2	TRBD1	-	TRBJ1-5	CASSDQTGGRQPQHF	TGTGCCAGCAGTGACCAGACAGGGGGCCGACAGCCCCAGCATTTT
13	TRBV7-2	TRBD2	-	TRBJ2-1	CASSLERDGEQFF	TGTGCCAGCAGCTTAGAGCGGGACGGTGAGCAGTTCTTC
14	TRBV7-9	-	-	TRBJ2-1	CASSLDAGYNEQFF	TGTGCCAGCAGCTTAGACGCGGGCTACAATGAGCAGTTCTTC
13	TRBV29-1	TRBD2	-	TRBJ2-7	CSVGLAGNYEQYF	TGCAGCGTTGGACTAGCGGGAAACTACGAGCAGTACTTC
13	TRBV10-3	-	once	TRBJ1-1	CAISSKGPGMPFF	TGTGCCATCAGTTCTAAAGGGCCAGGGATGCCTTTCTTT
15	TRBV7-9	-	few	TRBJ2-7	CASSFSAGLRYEQYF	TGTGCCAGCAGCTTTTCGGCAGGGCTTCGGTACGAGCAGTACTTC
12	TRBV9	-	-	TRBJ2-3	CASSTPPDTQYF	TGTGCCAGCAGCACACCCCCAGATACGCAGTATTTT
14	TRBV6-5	-	-	TRBJ1-1	CASTDGGAGTEAFF	TGTGCCAGCACCGACGGGGGGGCCGGCACTGAAGCTTTCTTT
14	TRBV7-2	TRBD1	-	TRBJ2-7	CASRRTGSSYEQYF	TGTGCCAGCAGACGGACAGGGAGCTCCTACGAGCAGTACTTC
14	TRBV12-2	-	-	TRBJ2-1	CASRLASRSGPPLF	TGTGCAAGTCGCTTAGCGTCCCGGAGCGGCCCCCCGCTCTTC
15	TRBV7-2	TRBD1	-	TRBJ1-2	CASSISQGNNYGYTF	TGTGCCAGCAGTATATCACAGGGGAACAACTATGGCTACACCTTC
15	TRBV10-3	TRBD2	-	TRBJ2-3	CAISGLAGETDTQYF	TGTGCCATCAGTGGACTAGCGGGAGAGACAGATACGCAGTATTTT
22	TRBV4-1	TRBD2	-	TRBJ2-3	CASSPLRGGAGGDTRSLLTQYF	TGCGCCAGCAGCCCCCTCCGGGGGGGAGCGGGAGGGGATACTCGGTCCTTACTTACGCAGTATTTT
13	TRBV7-3	TRBD2	-	TRBJ2-1	CASSSPTSDEQFF	TGTGCCAGCAGCTCCCCGACTAGCGATGAGCAGTTCTTC
11	TRBV20-1	-	-	TRBJ2-7	CNVGDLYEQYF	TGCAACGTGGGGGACCTCTACGAGCAGTACTTC
16	TRBV6-4	-	once	TRBJ2-1	CASSDTWGTGSNEQFF	TGTGCCAGCAGTGACACCTGGGGTACAGGGTCCAATGAGCAGTTCTTC
17	TRBV5-1	-	-	TRBJ2-7	CASSLGLTGQSSYEQYF	TGCGCCAGCAGCTTGGGGTTGACCGGACAGAGCTCCTACGAGCAGTACTTC
16	TRBV27	-	-	TRBJ2-7	CASSFERGPDSYEQYF	TGTGCCAGCAGTTTTGAAAGAGGACCGGACTCCTACGAGCAGTACTTC
17	TRBV4-3	TRBD1	-	TRBJ1-4	CASSQEGAGTGVEKLFF	TGCGCCAGCAGCCAAGAGGGAGCGGGGACAGGGGTCGAAAAACTGTTTTTT
15	TRBV11-2	-	-	TRBJ1-3	CASSPYRSSGNTIYF	TGTGCCAGCAGCCCCTACCGAAGCTCTGGAAACACCATATATTTT
14	TRBV5-6	-	-	TRBJ2-1	CASSSGPGLGEQFF	TGTGCCAGCAGCTCTGGTCCCGGCCTCGGCGAGCAGTTCTTC
17	TRBV19	-	once	TRBJ2-7	CASSIVSEGAGSYEQYF	TGTGCCAGTAGTATAGTGTCCGAAGGCGCGGGTTCCTACGAGCAGTACTTC
14	TRBV27	-	-	TRBJ2-7	CASSPIGSAYEQYF	TGTGCCAGCAGTCCTATCGGGAGCGCATACGAGCAGTACTTC
13	TRBV6-6	-	-	TRBJ1-3	CASAVSSGNTIYF	TGTGCCAGTGCCGTTAGCTCTGGAAACACCATATATTTT
13	TRBV19	-	-	TRBJ2-1	CASSGTLYNEQFF	TGTGCCAGTAGTGGGACCCTCTACAATGAGCAGTTCTTC
16	TRBV14	-	-	TRBJ2-7	CASSITGRLDNYEQYF	TGTGCCAGCAGCATCACTGGGAGACTGGATAACTACGAGCAGTACTTC
17	TRBV9	TRBD1	-	TRBJ1-1	CASSVGAGGHMNTEAFF	TGTGCCAGCAGCGTAGGGGCAGGGGGGCACATGAACACTGAAGCTTTCTTT
16	TRBV4-1	TRBD1	-	TRBJ1-3	CASSPQGASSGNTIYF	TGCGCCAGCAGCCCCCAGGGGGCGAGCTCTGGAAACACCATATATTTT
15	TRBV6-6	-	-	TRBJ2-7	CASRRTDSDSYEQYF	TGTGCCAGCAGACGTACCGACAGCGACTCCTACGAGCAGTACTTC
17	TRBV7-2	-	once	TRBJ1-1	CASSKIAGQFMLAEAFF	TGTGCCAGCAGCAAGATTGCCGGACAGTTTATGCTTGCTGAAGCTTTCTTT
15	TRBV6-5	-	-	TRBJ2-3	CASNDRKSGTDTQYF	TGTGCCAGCAATGACAGGAAAAGCGGCACAGATACGCAGTATTTT
14	TRBV6-5	-	few	TRBJ1-4	CASSQVSVDEKLFF	TGTGCCAGCAGCCAGGTATCGGTCGATGAAAAACTGTTTTTT
15	TRBV15	TRBD2	-	TRBJ2-7	CATSLKRGTKSEQYF	TGTGCCACCAGCTTGAAGCGGGGTACGAAATCCGAGCAGTACTTC
17	TRBV5-4	-	-	TRBJ1-3	CASSEAGQLHSGNTIYF	TGTGCCAGCAGCGAGGCCGGACAGCTCCACTCTGGAAACACCATATATTTT
17	TRBV7-3	TRBD1	-	TRBJ1-4	CASSLNGGQGLNEKLFF	TGTGCCAGCAGCTTAAATGGCGGACAGGGCCTTAATGAAAAACTGTTTTTT
16	TRBV11-2	TRBD1	-	TRBJ1-1	CASSLAGQGVGTEAFF	TGTGCCAGCAGCTTAGCTGGACAGGGAGTGGGCACTGAAGCTTTCTTT
19	TRBV11-2	TRBD1	-	TRBJ2-3	CASSLGPIWTGAGTDTQYF	TGTGCCAGCAGCTTAGGGCCCATTTGGACAGGGGCAGGCACAGATACGCAGTATTTT
14	TRBV11-2	-	-	TRBJ2-7	CASSLDGRGYEQYF	TGTGCCAGCAGCTTAGACGGGAGAGGCTACGAGCAGTACTTC
13	TRBV27	-	few	TRBJ2-7	CASRTQAAYEQYF	TGTGCCAGCAGAACTCAGGCGGCCTACGAGCAGTACTTC
16	TRBV27	TRBD2	-	TRBJ2-3	CASSFSASGSTDTQYF	TGTGCCAGCAGTTTCTCGGCTAGCGGAAGCACAGATACGCAGTATTTT
15	TRBV11-2	-	-	TRBJ2-3	CASSSWQVGRNTRYF	TGTGCCAGCAGCTCCTGGCAGGTTGGACGAAATACGCGGTATTTT
12	TRBV6-5	-	few	TRBJ1-2	CASSLVGDGYTF	TGTGCCAGCAGTCTAGTAGGGGATGGCTACACCTTC
16	TRBV19	TRBD2	-	TRBJ2-7	CASSPRGTTHSDEQYF	TGTGCCAGTAGTCCCCGGGGGACTACCCATTCGGACGAGCAGTACTTC